The 14 T cell receptor beta chains reported below all come from one sample, sequenced in a study of Graves' ophthalmopathy and Graves' hyperthyroidism listed by TCRdb under 2018. Sequencing was performed on an Illumina HiSeq 2000. For repertoire sequencing, the TCR beta CDR3 regions were amplified from RNA transcripts. HTBI primers and the Qiagen OneStep RT-PCR kit were used in a first-round RT-PCR, which was followed by a second-round multiplex PCR, size selection and purification. TCRdb passed the public sequencing reads through fastp at Q25 and MiXCR, retaining productive beta sequences. Here each entry gathers all rows of one CDR3 protein and keeps the most common genes and DNA. This sample holds approximately 1.2 million distinct CDR3 sequences; about 35% were observed only once. The top ten clonotypes cover 11% of the sample. Sequencing was done on a sample of peripheral blood or thyroid tissue (not recorded which). The source is an adult man with Graves' hyperthyroidism.

The chain recombines TRBV6-5 with TRBJ1-1, with TRBD1 matching over 7 bases. V shed 7 bases and J 0 bases; nucleotides not matched to a gene: 5. From germline, CDR1 is MNHEY and CDR2 SVGAGI. The CDR3 runs 14 residues. Here the CDR3 reads CASTFGTVNTEAFF. For the CDR3, the DNA is TGTGCCAGCACCTTTGGGACAGTGAACACTGAAGCTTTCTTT.

This chain connects TRBV9 to TRBJ2-7; 9 bases align to TRBD1. CDR3 length equals 14 residues. Trimming removed 4 bases from V and 5 bases from J; junction bases left unmatched: 7. Per germline, CDR1 SGDLS and CDR2 YYNGEE. CDR3: CASSPRDRVHEQYF. CDR3 DNA sequence: TGTGCCAGCAGCCCCCGGGACAGGGTCCACGAGCAGTACTTC. Based on the CDR3 plus reference TRBV9 and TRBJ2-7, the full variable domain is DSGVTQTPKHLITATGQRVTLRCSPRSGDLSVYWYQQSLDQGLQFLIQYYNGEERAKGNILERFSAQQFPDLHSELNLSSLELGDSALYFCASSPRDRVHEQYFGPGTRLTVT.

V gene TRBV20-1 combines with J gene TRBJ2-7, with D possibly TRBD2 on 6 matching bases. Looked up from germline, CDR1 is DFQATT and CDR2 is SNEGSKA (reference sequence). Trimming left V 6 bases short and J 6 bases short, with 21 bases between. The length of the CDR3 is 14 residues. CDR3 sequence: CSATKAGRMREQYF. The CDR3 bases are TGCAGTGCGACTAAGGCTGGGAGGATGCGCGAGCAGTACTTC.

With regard to this clonotype: A read error is possible here, since a much larger clone lies one base away. The chain combines TRBV20-1 with TRBJ2-5; TRBD2 is a possible D gene (5 bases). V lost 7 bases to trimming and J lost 3 bases, with 18 bases between them. The CDR3 loop spans 14 amino acids. Per germline, CDR1 DFQATT and CDR2 SNEGSKA (reference sequence). The CDR3 sequence is CSVGEGGGEETQYF. The CDR3 DNA sequence: TGCAGTGTGGGCGAGGGCGGTGGGGAAGAGACCCAGTACTTC.

Many counts were recorded for this clonotype. The chain is built from TRBV6-6 and TRBJ2-7, with D possibly TRBD1 on 6 matching bases. The germline V and J ends were trimmed by 8 bases and 0 bases, with 14 bases remaining between them. Germline V gene data show CDR1 as MNHNY and CDR2 as SVGAGI (reference sequence). This CDR3 comprises 14 residues. CDR3 loop: CASGLQGYSYEQYF. The CDR3 region has the DNA TGTGCCAGCGGTCTACAGGGATACTCCTACGAGCAGTACTTC.

This clonotype was recorded many times. This chain uses TRBV29-1 with TRBJ2-5; TRBD2 might be the D (5 bases). The CDR3 totals 12 residues. The V end lost 6 bases, the J end lost 4 bases, and 12 bases lay between the germline ends. Per germline, CDR1 SQVTM and CDR2 ANQGSEA. The CDR3 reads CSVDLEGETQYF. The CDR3 nucleotides are TGCAGCGTAGACCTTGAGGGAGAGACCCAGTACTTC.

This chain links TRBV7-6 with TRBJ1-1; 7 nucleotides match TRBD1. CDR3 length: 16 amino acids. The germline V gene encodes CDR1 SGHVS and CDR2 FNYEAQ. V was pared by 4 bases and J by 5 bases, with 13 bases of the junction left unmatched. This chain's CDR3 is CASSSSQGETGTEAFF. The CDR3 DNA follows: TGTGCCAGCAGCTCCTCGCAGGGGGAGACGGGGACTGAAGCTTTCTTT.

This clonotype was observed a handful of times. An end of the junction does not agree with germline; a read error may underlie this. V gene TRBV10-3 combines with J gene TRBJ1-1; D might be TRBD1 (5 bases). The germline gives CDR1 ENHRY, CDR2 SYGVKD. CDR3 length: 17 amino acids. CDR3 DNA sequence: TGTGCCAGCAGTACCTACAGGTCAGGAGTCACGAACACTGAAGCTTTCTTT. Encoded protein: CASSTYRSGVTNTEAFF.

Many counts were recorded for this clonotype. The chain has TRBV9 and TRBJ2-6; unclear D gene. Looked up from germline, CDR1 is SGDLS and CDR2 is YYNGEE. This CDR3 contains 15 residues. The ends were cut back, 4 bases at V and 0 bases at J, with 8 bases in the middle. CDR3 in amino acids: CASSLVLSGANVLTF. CDR3 sequence (DNA): TGTGCCAGCAGCCTAGTTCTCTCTGGGGCCAACGTCCTGACTTTC.

Comments on this clonotype: A much larger clone sits a single nucleotide away, making a read error possible. J is TRBJ1-1 and V is TRBV10-3; 7 bases match TRBD1. The CDR3 covers 13 residues. J was trimmed by 6 bases and V by 10 bases; bases with no gene match: 11. Germline values: CDR1 ENHRY, CDR2 SYGVKD. The CDR3 spells CATERTGSAEAFF. The CDR3 DNA is TGTGCCACCGAAAGGACAGGCAGCGCTGAAGCTTTCTTT.

The CDR3 DNA sequence: TGTGCCAGCAGCTTGGAGAGGGTTGGGGAGCTGTTTTTT. Translation gives CASSLERVGELFF. The rearrangement uses TRBV5-6 and TRBJ2-2; TRBD2 is a possible D gene (5 bases). CDR1 is SGHDT, CDR2 YYEEEE, per germline. Trimming removed 0 bases from V and 8 bases from J, with 8 bases in between. The CDR3 is 13 amino acids.

This rearrangement joins TRBV20-1 to TRBJ2-5; D assignment may be TRBD1 or TRBD2 (7 bases each). The CDR3 has 13 residues. V was shortened by 6 bases and J by 9 bases, with 20 bases between the two germline ends. Per germline, CDR1 DFQATT and CDR2 SNEGSKA (reference sequence). The CDR3 DNA follows: TGCAGTGCCAGGGGGGGGTACAATCAGCCCCAGTACTTC. As protein: CSARGGYNQPQYF.

The chain links TRBV7-9 to TRBJ2-7; D remains ambiguous. V was cut by 1 base and J by 8 bases, with 12 bases left in between. CDR3 length equals 13 residues. Looked up from germline, CDR1 is SEHNR and CDR2 is FQNEAQ (reference sequence). The CDR3 reads CASSLDGQPQQYF. CDR3 bases: TGTGCCAGCAGCTTAGATGGGCAGCCCCAGCAGTACTTC.

This clonotype has a handful of counts. The V call is TRBV7-9, the J call TRBJ1-1; D unresolved. V lost 8 bases and J 1 base, leaving 8 bases between the germline ends. CDR3 length equals 12 residues. Germline assignment: CDR1 SEHNR and CDR2 FQNEAQ (reference sequence). DNA for the CDR3: TGTGCCAGCGACTCAAGGAACACTGAAGCTTTCTTT. Translating it yields CASDSRNTEAFF.